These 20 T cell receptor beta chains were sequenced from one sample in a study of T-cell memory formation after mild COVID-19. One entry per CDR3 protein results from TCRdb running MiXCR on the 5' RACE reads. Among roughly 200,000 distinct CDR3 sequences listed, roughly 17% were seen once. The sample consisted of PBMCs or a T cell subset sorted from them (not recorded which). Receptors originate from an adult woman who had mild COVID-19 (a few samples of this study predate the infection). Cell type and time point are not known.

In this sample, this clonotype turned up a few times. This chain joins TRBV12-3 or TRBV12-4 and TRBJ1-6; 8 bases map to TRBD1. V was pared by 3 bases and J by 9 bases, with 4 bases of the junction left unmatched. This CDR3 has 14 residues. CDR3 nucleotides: TGTGCCAGCAGTTTGGCAGGGGGCCCTTCACCCCTCCACTTT. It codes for CASSLAGGPSPLHF.

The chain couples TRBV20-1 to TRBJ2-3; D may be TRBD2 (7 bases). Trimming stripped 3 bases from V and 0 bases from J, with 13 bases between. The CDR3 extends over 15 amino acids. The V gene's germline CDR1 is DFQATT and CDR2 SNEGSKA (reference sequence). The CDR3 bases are TGCAGTGCTAGTTTCCGGGGGGCAAGCACAGATACGCAGTATTTT. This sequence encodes CSASFRGASTDTQYF.

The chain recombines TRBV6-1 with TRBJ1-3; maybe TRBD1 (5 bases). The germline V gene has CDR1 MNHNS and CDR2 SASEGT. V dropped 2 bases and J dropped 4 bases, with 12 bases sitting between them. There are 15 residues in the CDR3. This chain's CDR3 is CASSESPQAGNTIYF. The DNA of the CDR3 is TGTGCCAGCAGTGAATCGCCACAGGCCGGAAACACCATATATTTT.

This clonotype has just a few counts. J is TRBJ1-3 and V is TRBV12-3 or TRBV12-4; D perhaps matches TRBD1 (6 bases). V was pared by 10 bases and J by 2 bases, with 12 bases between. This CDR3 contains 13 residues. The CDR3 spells CATKGGAGNTIYF. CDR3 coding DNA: TGTGCCACCAAGGGGGGGGCTGGAAACACCATATATTTT.

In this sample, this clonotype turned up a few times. CDR3 amino acids: CSAGTANQPQHF. In DNA, the CDR3 is TGCAGTGCTGGGACAGCGAATCAGCCCCAGCATTTT. V gene TRBV20-1 combines with J gene TRBJ1-5; 7 bases agree with TRBD1. Germline values: CDR1 DFQATT, CDR2 SNEGSKA (reference sequence). CDR3 size: 12 residues. V was pared by 5 bases and J by 4 bases, with 2 bases of the junction left unmatched.

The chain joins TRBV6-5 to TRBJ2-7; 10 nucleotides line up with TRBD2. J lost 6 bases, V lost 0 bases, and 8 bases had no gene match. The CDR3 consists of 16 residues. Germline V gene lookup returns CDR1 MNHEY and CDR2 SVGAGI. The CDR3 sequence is CASSYSISSGSSEQYF. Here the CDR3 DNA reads TGTGCCAGCAGTTACTCGATCTCTAGCGGGAGCAGCGAGCAGTACTTC.

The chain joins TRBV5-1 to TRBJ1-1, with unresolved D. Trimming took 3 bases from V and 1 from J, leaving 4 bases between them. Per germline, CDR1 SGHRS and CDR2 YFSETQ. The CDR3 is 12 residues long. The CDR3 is CASSWPNTEAFF. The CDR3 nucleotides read TGCGCCAGCAGCTGGCCGAACACTGAAGCTTTCTTT. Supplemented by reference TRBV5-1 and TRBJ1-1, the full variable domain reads KAGVTQTPRYLIKTRGQQVTLSCSPISGHRSVSWYQQTPGQGLQFLFEYFSETQRNKGNFPGRFSGRQFSNSRSEMNVSTLELGDSALYLCASSWPNTEAFFGQGTRLTVV.

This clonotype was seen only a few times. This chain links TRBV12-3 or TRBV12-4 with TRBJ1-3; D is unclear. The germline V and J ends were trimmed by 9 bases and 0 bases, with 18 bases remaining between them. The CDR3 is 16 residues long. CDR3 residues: CASGPRLQSSGNTIYF. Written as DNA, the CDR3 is TGTGCCAGTGGACCCCGCCTACAGAGCTCTGGAAACACCATATATTTT.

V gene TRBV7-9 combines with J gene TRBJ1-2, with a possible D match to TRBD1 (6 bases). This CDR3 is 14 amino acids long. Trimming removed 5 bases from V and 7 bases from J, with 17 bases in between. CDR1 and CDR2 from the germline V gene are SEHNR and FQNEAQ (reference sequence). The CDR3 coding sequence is TGTGCCAGCAGCCCGGGGACGGGGGCTGGTGGCTACACCTTC. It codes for CASSPGTGAGGYTF.

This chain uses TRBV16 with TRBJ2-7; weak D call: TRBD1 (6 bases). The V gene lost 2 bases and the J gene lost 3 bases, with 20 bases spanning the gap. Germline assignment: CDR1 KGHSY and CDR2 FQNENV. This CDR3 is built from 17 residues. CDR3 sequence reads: CASSQNQGAGAGYEQYF. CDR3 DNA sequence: TGTGCCAGCAGCCAAAATCAGGGCGCAGGGGCGGGCTACGAGCAGTACTTC.

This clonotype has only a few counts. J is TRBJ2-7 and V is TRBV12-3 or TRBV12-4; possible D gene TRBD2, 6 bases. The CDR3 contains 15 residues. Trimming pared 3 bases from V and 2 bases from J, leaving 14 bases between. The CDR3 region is CASSFRDSSTYEQYF. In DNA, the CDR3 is TGTGCCAGCAGTTTTCGGGACTCCTCAACCTACGAGCAGTACTTC.

CDR3 residues: CSVAPPASYNEQFF. DNA of the CDR3: TGCAGCGTTGCCCCCCCGGCATCATACAATGAGCAGTTCTTC. The chain has TRBV29-1 and TRBJ2-1; D remains unclear. Trimming shortened V by 4 bases and J by 4 bases, and 14 bases separated the two germline ends. The CDR3 runs 14 residues. Germline CDR1 SQVTM, CDR2 ANQGSEA.

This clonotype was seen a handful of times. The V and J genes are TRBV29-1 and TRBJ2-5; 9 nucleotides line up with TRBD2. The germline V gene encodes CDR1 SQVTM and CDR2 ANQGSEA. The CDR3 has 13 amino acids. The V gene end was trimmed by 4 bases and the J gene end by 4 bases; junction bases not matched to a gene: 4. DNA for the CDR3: TGCAGCGTTGCTCATAGCGGGAGAGAGACCCAGTACTTC. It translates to CSVAHSGRETQYF.

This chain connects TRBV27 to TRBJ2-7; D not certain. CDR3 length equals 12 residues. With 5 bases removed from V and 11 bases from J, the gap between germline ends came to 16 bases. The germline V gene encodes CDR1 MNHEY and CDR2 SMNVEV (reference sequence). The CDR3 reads CASSTLQSREYF. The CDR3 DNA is TGTGCCAGCAGTACTTTACAGAGCCGGGAGTACTTC.

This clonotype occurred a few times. The chain's CDR3 is CASRAGRLQETQYF. CDR3 nucleotide sequence: TGTGCCAGCAGGGCCGGACGGCTGCAAGAGACCCAGTACTTC. The chain joins TRBV12-3 or TRBV12-4 to TRBJ2-5; D call uncertain. V lost 6 bases to trimming and J lost 2 bases, with 13 bases between them. The CDR3 length is 14 residues.

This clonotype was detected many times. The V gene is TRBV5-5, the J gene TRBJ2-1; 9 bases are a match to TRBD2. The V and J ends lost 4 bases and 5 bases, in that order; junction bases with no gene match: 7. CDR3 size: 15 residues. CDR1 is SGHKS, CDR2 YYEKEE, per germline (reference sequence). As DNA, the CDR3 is TGTGCCAGCAGCACTAGCGGGTCGAACAACAATGAGCAGTTCTTC. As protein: CASSTSGSNNNEQFF. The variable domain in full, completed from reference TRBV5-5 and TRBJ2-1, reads DAGVTQSPTHLIKTRGQQVTLRCSPISGHKSVSWYQQVLGQGPQFIFQYYEKEERGRGNFPDRFSARQFPNYSSELNVNALLLGDSALYLCASSTSGSNNNEQFFGPGTRLTVL.

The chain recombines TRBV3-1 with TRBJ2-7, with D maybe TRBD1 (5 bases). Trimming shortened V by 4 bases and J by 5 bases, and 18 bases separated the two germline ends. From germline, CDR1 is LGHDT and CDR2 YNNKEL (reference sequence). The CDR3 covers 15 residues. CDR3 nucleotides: TGTGCCAGCAGCCTAGCCGTAGGGGCGATCAACGAGCAGTACTTC. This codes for CASSLAVGAINEQYF.

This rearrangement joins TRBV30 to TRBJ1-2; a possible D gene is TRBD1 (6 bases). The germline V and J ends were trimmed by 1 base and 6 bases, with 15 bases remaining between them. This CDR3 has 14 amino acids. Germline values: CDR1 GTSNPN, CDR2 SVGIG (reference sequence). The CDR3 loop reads CAWSGRWGRDGYTF. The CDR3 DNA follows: TGTGCCTGGAGTGGACGGTGGGGGCGCGATGGCTACACCTTC. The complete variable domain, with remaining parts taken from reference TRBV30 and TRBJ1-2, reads SQTIHQWPATLVQPVGSPLSLECTVEGTSNPNLYWYRQAAGRGLQLLFYSVGIGQISSEVPQNLSASRPQDRQFILSSKKLLLSDSGFYLCAWSGRWGRDGYTFGSGTRLTVV.

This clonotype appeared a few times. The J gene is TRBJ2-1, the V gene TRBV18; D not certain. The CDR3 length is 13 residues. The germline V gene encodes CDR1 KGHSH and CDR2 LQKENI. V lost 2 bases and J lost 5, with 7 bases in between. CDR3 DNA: TGTGCCAGCTCACCAATTGTAGACAATGAGCAGTTCTTC. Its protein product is CASSPIVDNEQFF.

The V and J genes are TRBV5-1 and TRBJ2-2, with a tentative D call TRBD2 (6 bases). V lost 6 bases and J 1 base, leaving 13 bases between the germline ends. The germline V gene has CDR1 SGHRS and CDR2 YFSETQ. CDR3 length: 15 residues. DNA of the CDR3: TGCGCCAGCAAATTAGGGACTCTGAACACCGGGGAGCTGTTTTTT. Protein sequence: CASKLGTLNTGELFF. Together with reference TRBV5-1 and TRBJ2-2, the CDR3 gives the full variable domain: KAGVTQTPRYLIKTRGQQVTLSCSPISGHRSVSWYQQTPGQGLQFLFEYFSETQRNKGNFPGRFSGRQFSNSRSEMNVSTLELGDSALYLCASKLGTLNTGELFFGEGSRLTVL.